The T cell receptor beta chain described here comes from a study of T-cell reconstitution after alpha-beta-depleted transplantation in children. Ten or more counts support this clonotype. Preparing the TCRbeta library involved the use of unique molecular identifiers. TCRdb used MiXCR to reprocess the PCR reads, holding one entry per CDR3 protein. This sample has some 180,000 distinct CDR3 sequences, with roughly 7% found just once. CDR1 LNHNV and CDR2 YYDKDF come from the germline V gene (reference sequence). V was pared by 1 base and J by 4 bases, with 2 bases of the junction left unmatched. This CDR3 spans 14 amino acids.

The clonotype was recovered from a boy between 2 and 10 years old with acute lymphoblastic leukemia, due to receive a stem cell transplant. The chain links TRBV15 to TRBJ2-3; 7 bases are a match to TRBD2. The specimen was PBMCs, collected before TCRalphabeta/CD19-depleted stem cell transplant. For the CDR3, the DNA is TGTGCCACCAGCAGAGTAGGGAGGGCAGATACGCAGTATTTT. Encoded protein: CATSRVGRADTQYF.